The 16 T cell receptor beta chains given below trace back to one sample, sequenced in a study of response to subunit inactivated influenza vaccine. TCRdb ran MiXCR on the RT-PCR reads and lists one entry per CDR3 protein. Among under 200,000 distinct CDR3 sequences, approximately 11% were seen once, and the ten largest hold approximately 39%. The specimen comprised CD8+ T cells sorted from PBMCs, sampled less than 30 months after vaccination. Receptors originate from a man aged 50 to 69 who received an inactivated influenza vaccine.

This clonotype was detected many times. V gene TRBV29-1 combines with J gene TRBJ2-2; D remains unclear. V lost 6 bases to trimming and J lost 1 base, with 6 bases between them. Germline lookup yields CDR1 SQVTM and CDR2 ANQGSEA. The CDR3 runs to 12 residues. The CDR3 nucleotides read TGCAGCGTAACACAGAACACCGGGGAGCTGTTTTTT. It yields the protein CSVTQNTGELFF.

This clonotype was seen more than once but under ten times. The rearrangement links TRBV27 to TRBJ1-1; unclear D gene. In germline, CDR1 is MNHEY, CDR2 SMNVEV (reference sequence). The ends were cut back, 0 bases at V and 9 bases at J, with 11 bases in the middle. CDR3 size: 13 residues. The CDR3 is CASSLSEGLKAFF. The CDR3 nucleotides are TGTGCCAGCAGTTTATCAGAAGGGTTGAAAGCTTTCTTT.

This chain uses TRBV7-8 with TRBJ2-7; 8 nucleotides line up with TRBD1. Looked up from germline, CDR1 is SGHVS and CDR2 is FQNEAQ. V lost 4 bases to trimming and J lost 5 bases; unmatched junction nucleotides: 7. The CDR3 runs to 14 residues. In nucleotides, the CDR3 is TGTGCCAGCAGCTACGGACAGGGTGCCCACGAGCAGTACTTC. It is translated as CASSYGQGAHEQYF.

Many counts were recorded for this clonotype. This chain's CDR3 is CSVEDRTGNGEQYF. The DNA for the CDR3 is TGCAGCGTTGAAGATAGAACAGGGAATGGGGAGCAGTACTTC. This sequence joins TRBV29-1 and TRBJ2-7, with a tentative D call TRBD1 (6 bases). CDR3 length equals 14 residues. Trimming took 0 bases from V and 7 from J, leaving 16 bases between them. From germline, CDR1 is SQVTM and CDR2 ANQGSEA.

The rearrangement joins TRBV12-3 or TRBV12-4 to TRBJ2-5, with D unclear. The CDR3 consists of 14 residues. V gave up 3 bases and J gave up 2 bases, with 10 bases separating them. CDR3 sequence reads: CASSFLHQQETQYF. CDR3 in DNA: TGTGCCAGCAGTTTTTTACACCAGCAAGAGACCCAGTACTTC.

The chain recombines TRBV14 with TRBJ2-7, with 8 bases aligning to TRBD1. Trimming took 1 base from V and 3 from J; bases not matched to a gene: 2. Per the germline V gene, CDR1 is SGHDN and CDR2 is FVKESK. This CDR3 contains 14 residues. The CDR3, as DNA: TGTGCCAGCAGCCAAGTGGGGACAGGCTACGAGCAGTACTTC. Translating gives CASSQVGTGYEQYF.

CDR3: CASRVQGNTEAFF. The CDR3 DNA reads TGTGCCAGCAGGGTTCAGGGGAACACTGAAGCTTTCTTT. This chain links TRBV13 with TRBJ1-1, with D perhaps TRBD1 (5 bases). This CDR3 contains 13 residues. V lost 6 bases and J lost 1, with 9 bases in between. Germline CDR1 PRHDT, CDR2 FYEKMQ (reference sequence).

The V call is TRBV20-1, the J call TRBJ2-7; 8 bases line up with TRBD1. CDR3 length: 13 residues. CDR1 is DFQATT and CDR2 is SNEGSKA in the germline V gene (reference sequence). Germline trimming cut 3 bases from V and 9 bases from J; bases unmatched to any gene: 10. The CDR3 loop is CSARPPDRDWQYF. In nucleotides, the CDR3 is TGCAGTGCTAGGCCCCCGGACAGGGATTGGCAGTACTTC.

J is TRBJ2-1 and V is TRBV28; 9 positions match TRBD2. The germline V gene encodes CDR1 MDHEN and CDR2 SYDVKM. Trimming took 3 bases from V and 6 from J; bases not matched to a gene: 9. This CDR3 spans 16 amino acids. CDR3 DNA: TGTGCCAGCAGTTTGACGGGACTAGCTTACAGCAATGAGCAGTTCTTC. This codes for CASSLTGLAYSNEQFF.

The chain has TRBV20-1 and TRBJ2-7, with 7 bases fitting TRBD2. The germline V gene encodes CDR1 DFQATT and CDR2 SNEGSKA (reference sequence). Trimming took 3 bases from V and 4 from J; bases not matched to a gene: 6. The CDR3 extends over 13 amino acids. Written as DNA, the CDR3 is TGCAGTGCTAGGAGGACGGGGGGATACGAGCAGTACTTC. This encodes CSARRTGGYEQYF.

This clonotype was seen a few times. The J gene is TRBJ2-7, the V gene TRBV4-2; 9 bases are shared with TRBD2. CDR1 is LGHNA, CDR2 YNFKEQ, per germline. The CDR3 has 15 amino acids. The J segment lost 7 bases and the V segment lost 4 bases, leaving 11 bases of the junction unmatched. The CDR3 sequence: CASSPHGSGSSEQYF. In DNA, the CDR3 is TGTGCCAGCAGCCCCCATGGTAGCGGGAGTAGTGAGCAGTACTTC.

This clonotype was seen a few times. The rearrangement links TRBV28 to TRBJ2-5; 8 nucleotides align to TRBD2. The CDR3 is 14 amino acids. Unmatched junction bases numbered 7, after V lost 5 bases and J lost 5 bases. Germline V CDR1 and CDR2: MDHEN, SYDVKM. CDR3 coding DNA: TGTGCCAGCAGTCCTATAGCGGGAAGGGAGACCCAGTACTTC. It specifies CASSPIAGRETQYF.

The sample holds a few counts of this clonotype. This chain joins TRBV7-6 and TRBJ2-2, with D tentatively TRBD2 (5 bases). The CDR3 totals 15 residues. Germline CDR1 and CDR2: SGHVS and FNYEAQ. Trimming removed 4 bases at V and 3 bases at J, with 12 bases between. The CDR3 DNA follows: TGTGCCAGCAGCTCCCGGACTGGCGACACCGGGGAGCTGTTTTTT. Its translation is CASSSRTGDTGELFF.

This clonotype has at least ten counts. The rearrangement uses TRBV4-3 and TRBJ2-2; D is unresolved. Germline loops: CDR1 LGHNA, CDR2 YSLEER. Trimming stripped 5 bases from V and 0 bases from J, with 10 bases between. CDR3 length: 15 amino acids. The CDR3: CASSLVPANTGELFF. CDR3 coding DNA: TGCGCCAGCAGCTTAGTGCCCGCGAACACCGGGGAGCTGTTTTTT.

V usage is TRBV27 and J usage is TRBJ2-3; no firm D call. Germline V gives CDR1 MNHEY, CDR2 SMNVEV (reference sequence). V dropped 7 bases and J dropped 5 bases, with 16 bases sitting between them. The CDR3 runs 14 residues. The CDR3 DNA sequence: TGTGCCAGCAACACTCACCCCATGGGAGATACGCAGTATTTT. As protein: CASNTHPMGDTQYF.

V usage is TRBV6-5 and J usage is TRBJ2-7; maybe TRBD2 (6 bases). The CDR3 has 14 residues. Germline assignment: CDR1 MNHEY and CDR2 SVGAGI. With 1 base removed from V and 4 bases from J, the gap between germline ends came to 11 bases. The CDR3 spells CASSYLGEDYEQYF. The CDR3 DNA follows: TGTGCCAGCAGTTACTTGGGGGAGGATTACGAGCAGTACTTC.